The 5 T cell receptor beta chains listed next were all sequenced from one sample in a study of tumor-infiltrating lymphocytes in primary liver carcinoma. Germline DNA was extracted too, while blood RNA derived from unsorted whole blood. With a constant-region primer, TCR beta cDNA was made from around 520 ng of total RNA. Nested multiplex PCR, run for three rounds with slightly modified ARM-PCR, yielded TCR beta libraries. It was with TRBV1-TRBV30 forward primers and a C-beta reverse primer that the first two PCR rounds were run, at roughly 9 cycles each. TCRdb independently ran MiXCR on the multiplex PCR reads; one entry per CDR3 protein. The table lists some 320,000 distinct CDR3 sequences, approximately 60% of them singletons. The sample taken for sequencing was peripheral blood. The receptors come from a middle-aged man with primary liver carcinoma and hepatitis B virus infection.

Comment on this clonotype: A read error is possible here, since a much larger clone lies one base away. V and J are TRBV5-4 and TRBJ2-1; TRBD2 aligns across 7 bases. Germline V gene data show CDR1 as SGHNT and CDR2 as YYREEE (reference sequence). The CDR3 consists of 13 residues. The trim removed 4 bases at V and 8 bases at J, leaving 6 bases unmatched. CDR3 coding DNA: TGTGCCAGCAGCAGGACTCGGGGGGATGAGCAGTTCTTC. This gives the protein CASSRTRGDEQFF.

A few counts support this clonotype. This rearrangement joins TRBV28 to TRBJ2-1; 13 bases are shared with TRBD2. The germline V gene encodes CDR1 MDHEN and CDR2 SYDVKM. This CDR3 has 16 amino acids. After removal of 5 bases from V and 1 base from J, the junction contained 2 bases not matched to a gene. The CDR3 DNA sequence: TGTGCCAGCAGTCCACTAGCGGGAGGGTCCTACAATGAGCAGTTCTTC. It yields the protein CASSPLAGGSYNEQFF. The variable domain in full, completed from reference TRBV28 and TRBJ2-1, reads DVKVTQSSRYLVKRTGEKVFLECVQDMDHENMFWYRQDPGLGLRLIYFSYDVKMKEKGDIPEGYSVSREKKERFSLILESASTNQTSMYLCASSPLAGGSYNEQFFGPGTRLTVL.

This clonotype was counted many times. V usage is TRBV6-2 or TRBV6-3 and J usage is TRBJ2-1; 8 bases line up with TRBD2. J lost 9 bases, V lost 6 bases, and 13 bases had no gene match. Per germline, CDR1 MNHEY and CDR2 SVGEGT. The CDR3 runs to 15 residues. The CDR3 DNA follows: TGTGCCAGCAGCATAGGGGGTAGCGGGGCCGCTGAGCAGTTCTTC. Translation gives CASSIGGSGAAEQFF.

Ten or more counts support this clonotype. A junction end diverges from the germline sequence, so it may reflect a read error. The rearrangement joins TRBV29-1 to TRBJ2-1, with TRBD1 matching 7 bases. Germline V gene sequence: CDR1 SQVTM, CDR2 ANQGSEA. The CDR3 covers 14 residues. CDR3 coding DNA: TGCAGCGTGGAAGGACAGGTCTCCTACAATGAGCAGTTCTTC. Protein: CSVEGQVSYNEQFF.

With respect to this clonotype: Germline is not matched at one junction end, which may reflect a read error. The chain couples TRBV12-3 or TRBV12-4 to TRBJ2-2; 8 bases match TRBD1. CDR3 length: 14 amino acids. Here the CDR3 reads CTSSFSGGGGELFF. CDR3 DNA: TGTACCAGCAGTTTTTCAGGGGGCGGCGGGGAGCTGTTTTTT.